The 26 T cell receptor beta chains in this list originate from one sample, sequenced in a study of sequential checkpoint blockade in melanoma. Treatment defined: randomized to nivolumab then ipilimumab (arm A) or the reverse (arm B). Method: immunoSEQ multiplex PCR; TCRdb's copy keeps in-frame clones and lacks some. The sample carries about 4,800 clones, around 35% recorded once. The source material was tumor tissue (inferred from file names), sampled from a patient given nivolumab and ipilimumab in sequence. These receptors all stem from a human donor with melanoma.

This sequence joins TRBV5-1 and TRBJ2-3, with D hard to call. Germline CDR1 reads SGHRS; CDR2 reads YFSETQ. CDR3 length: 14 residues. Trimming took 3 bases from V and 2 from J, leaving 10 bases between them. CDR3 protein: CASSSQNPTDTQYF. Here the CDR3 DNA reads TGCGCCAGCAGCTCACAGAACCCCACAGATACGCAGTATTTT.

DNA of the CDR3: TGTGCCACCGGACCACGGTGGCAGGCGCTGCTCATGCGCTCCAATCAGCCCCAGCATTTT. Protein sequence: CATGPRWQALLMRSNQPQHF. The V gene is TRBV19, the J gene TRBJ1-5; D ambiguous. The V end lost 10 bases, the J end lost 3 bases, and 34 bases lay between the germline ends. Germline CDR1 and CDR2: LNHDA and SQIVND (reference sequence). This CDR3 contains 20 residues.

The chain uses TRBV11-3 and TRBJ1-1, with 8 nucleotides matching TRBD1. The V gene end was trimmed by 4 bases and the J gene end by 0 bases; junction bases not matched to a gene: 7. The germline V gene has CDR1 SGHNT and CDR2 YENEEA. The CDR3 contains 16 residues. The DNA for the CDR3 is TGTGCCAGCAGCTCACCGACAGGGGTTATGAACACTGAAGCTTTCTTT. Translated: CASSSPTGVMNTEAFF.

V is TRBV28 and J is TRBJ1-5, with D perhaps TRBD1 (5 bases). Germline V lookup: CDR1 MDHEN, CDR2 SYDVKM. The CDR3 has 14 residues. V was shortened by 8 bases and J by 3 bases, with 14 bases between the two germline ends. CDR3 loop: CASQRGGDNQPQHF. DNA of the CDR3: TGTGCCAGCCAAAGAGGAGGGGACAATCAGCCCCAGCATTTT.

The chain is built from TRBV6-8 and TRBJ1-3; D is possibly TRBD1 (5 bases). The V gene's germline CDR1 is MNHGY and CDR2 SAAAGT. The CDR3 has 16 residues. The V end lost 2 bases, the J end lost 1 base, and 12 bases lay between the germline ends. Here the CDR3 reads CASSYVGGWSGNTIYF. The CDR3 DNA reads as TGTGCCAGCAGTTACGTTGGGGGATGGTCTGGAAACACCATATATTTT.

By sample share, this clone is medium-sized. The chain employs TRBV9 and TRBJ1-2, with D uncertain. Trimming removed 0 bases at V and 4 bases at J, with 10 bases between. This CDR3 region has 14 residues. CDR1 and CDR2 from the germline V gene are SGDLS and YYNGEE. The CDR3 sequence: CASSVGSETYGYTF. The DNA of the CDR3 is TGTGCCAGCAGCGTAGGTTCAGAAACCTATGGCTACACCTTC.

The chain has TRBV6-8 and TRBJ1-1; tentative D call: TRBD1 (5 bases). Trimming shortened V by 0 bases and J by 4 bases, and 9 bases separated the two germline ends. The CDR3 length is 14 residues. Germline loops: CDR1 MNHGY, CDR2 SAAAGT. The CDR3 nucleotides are TGTGCCAGCAGTTACTCTGAGGGGATCACTGAAGCTTTCTTT. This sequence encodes CASSYSEGITEAFF.

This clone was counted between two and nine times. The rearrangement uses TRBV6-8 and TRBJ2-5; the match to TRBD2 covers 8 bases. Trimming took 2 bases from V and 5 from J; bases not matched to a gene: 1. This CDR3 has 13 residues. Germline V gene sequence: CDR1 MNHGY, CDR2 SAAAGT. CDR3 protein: CASSYGLAETQYF. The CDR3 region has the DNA TGTGCCAGCAGTTACGGACTAGCCGAGACCCAGTACTTC.

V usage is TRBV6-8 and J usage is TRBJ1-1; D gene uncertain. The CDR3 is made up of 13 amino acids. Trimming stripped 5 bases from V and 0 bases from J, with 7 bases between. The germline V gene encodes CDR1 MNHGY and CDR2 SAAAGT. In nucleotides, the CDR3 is TGTGCCAGCAGTCAACGGATGAACACTGAAGCTTTCTTT. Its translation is CASSQRMNTEAFF.

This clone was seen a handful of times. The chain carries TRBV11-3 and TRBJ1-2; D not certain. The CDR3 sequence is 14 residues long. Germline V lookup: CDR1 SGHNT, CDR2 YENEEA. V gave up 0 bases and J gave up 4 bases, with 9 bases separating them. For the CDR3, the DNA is TGTGCCAGCAGCTTAGAACCGAGCCTCTATGGCTACACCTTC. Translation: CASSLEPSLYGYTF.

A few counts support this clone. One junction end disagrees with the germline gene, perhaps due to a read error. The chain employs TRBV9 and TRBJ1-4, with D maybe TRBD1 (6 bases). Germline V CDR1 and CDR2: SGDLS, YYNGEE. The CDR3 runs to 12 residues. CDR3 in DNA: TGTGCCAGCAGCGCCTCCTCCGGGACAAGAACTTTT. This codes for CASSASSGTRTF.

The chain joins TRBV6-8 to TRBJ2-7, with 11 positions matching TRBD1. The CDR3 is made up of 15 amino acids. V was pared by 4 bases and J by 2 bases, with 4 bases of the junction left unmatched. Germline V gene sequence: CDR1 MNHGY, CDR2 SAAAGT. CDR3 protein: CASSSGTGGTYEQYF. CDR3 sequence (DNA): TGTGCCAGCAGTTCTGGGACAGGGGGAACCTACGAGCAGTACTTC.

The CDR3 DNA sequence: TGTGCCGTCAGTCCGGGACTCACTCACCGTGGCAATGAGCAGTTCTTC. Protein product: CAVSPGLTHRGNEQFF. The V gene is TRBV6-8, the J gene TRBJ2-1; D may be TRBD2 (6 bases). Germline V gene sequence: CDR1 MNHGY, CDR2 SAAAGT. Trimming took 11 bases from V and 6 from J, leaving 26 bases between them. This CDR3 contains 16 residues.

CDR3 protein: CATSGRATDTQYF. CDR3 DNA: TGTGCCACGAGCGGGAGGGCCACAGATACGCAGTATTTT. The chain links TRBV19 to TRBJ2-3, with 10 bases identical to TRBD2. Germline V CDR1 and CDR2: LNHDA, SQIVND (reference sequence). The V segment lost 10 bases and the J segment 2 bases; nucleotides outside the gene matches: 3. The CDR3 spans 13 residues.

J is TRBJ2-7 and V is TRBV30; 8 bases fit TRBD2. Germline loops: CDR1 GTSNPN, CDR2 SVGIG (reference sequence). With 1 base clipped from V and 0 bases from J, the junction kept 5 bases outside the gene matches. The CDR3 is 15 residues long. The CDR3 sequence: CAWSDLAGSSYEQYF. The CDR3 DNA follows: TGTGCCTGGAGTGACCTAGCGGGCAGCTCCTACGAGCAGTACTTC.

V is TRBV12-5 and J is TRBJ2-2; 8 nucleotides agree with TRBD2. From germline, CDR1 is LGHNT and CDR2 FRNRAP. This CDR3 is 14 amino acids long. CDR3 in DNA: TGTGCCAGCCAGTTCCGGCGGGAGGCCGGGGAGCTGTTTTTT. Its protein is CASQFRREAGELFF.

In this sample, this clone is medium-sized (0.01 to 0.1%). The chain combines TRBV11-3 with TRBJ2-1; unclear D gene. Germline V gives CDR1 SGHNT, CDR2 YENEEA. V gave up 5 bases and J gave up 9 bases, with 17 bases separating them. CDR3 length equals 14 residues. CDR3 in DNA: TGTGCCAGCAGCAAGGGAATGGCAGTGACTGAGCAGTTCTTC. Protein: CASSKGMAVTEQFF.

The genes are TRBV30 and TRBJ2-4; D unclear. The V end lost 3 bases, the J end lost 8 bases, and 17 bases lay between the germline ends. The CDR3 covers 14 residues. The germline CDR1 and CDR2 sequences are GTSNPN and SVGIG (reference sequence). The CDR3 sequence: CAWSFKVIQDIQYF. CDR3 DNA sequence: TGTGCCTGGAGCTTTAAGGTAATCCAGGACATTCAGTACTTC.

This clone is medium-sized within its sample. Written as DNA, the CDR3 is TGTGCCAGCAGTCGCACATTAGTCCGGGACACCGGGGAGCTGTTTTTT. It codes for CASSRTLVRDTGELFF. The J gene is TRBJ2-2, the V gene TRBV6-8; D is ambiguous. The CDR3 totals 16 residues. Germline V lookup: CDR1 MNHGY, CDR2 SAAAGT. Trimming removed 5 bases at V and 3 bases at J, with 16 bases between.

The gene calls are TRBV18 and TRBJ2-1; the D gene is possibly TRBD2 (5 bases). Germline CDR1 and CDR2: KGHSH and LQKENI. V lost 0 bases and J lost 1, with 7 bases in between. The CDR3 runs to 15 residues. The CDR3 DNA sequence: TGTGCCAGCTCACCACCGGGGAGTTCCTACAATGAGCAGTTCTTC. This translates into CASSPPGSSYNEQFF.

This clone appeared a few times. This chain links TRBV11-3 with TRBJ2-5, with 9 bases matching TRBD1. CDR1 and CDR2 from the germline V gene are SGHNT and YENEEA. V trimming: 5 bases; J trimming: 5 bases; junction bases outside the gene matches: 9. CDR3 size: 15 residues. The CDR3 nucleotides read TGTGCCAGCAGCCACCGGGACAGGGCGTTGGAGACCCAGTACTTC. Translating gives CASSHRDRALETQYF. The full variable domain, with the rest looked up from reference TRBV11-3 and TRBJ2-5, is EAGVVQSPRYKIIEKKQPVAFWCNPISGHNTLYWYLQNLGQGPELLIRYENEEAVDDSQLPKDRFSAERLKGVDSTLKIQPAELGDSAVYLCASSHRDRALETQYFGPGTRLLVL.

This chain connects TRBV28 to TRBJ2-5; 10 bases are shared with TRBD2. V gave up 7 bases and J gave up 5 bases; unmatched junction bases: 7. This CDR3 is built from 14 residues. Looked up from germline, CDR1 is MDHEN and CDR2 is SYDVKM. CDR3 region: CASTGSGRGETQYF. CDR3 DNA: TGTGCCAGCACCGGGAGCGGGAGGGGGGAGACCCAGTACTTC.

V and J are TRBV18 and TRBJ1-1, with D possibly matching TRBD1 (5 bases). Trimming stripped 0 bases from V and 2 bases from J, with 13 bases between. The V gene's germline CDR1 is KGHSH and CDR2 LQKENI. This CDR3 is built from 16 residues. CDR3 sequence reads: CASSPPTGGLNTEAFF. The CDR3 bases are TGTGCCAGCTCACCACCTACAGGTGGGCTAAACACTGAAGCTTTCTTT.

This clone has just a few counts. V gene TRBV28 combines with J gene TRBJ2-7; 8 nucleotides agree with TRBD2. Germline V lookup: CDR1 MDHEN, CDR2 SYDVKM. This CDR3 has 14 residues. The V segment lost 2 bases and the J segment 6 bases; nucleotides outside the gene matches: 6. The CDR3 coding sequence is TGTGCCAGCAGTTTAATGGGACTAGGAACCGAGCAGTACTTC. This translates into CASSLMGLGTEQYF.

The chain's CDR3 is CAWRKKQGGAEAFF. The CDR3 nucleotides read TGTGCCTGGAGGAAAAAACAGGGTGGGGCTGAAGCTTTCTTT. This rearrangement joins TRBV30 to TRBJ1-1; TRBD1 is a possible D gene (6 bases). Trimming cost V 3 bases and J 6 bases, with 17 bases left between them. From germline, CDR1 is GTSNPN and CDR2 SVGIG (reference sequence). CDR3 size: 14 residues.

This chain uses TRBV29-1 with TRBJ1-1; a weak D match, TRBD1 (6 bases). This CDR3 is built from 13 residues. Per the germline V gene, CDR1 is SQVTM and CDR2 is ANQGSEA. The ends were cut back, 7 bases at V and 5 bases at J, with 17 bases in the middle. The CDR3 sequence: CSARARGGTEAFF. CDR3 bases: TGCAGCGCACGAGCCAGGGGTGGGACTGAAGCTTTCTTT.